A single sample gave rise to the 15 T cell receptor beta chains below, sequenced in a study of tumor and adjacent non-tumor tissue in lung cancer. The library came from three nested PCR rounds adapted from ARM-PCR protocols. From the multiplex PCR reads, TCRdb called clonotypes with MiXCR, one entry per CDR3 protein. The table has some 70,000 distinct CDR3 sequences, approximately 68% seen once. This sample's RNA came from whole unsorted tissue. Distant lung tissue was collected more than 3 cm away from the tumor edge. The material sequenced was distant non-tumor lung tissue. The receptors shown here come from a woman aged 45-59 years with non-small cell lung cancer.

A word on this clonotype: A junction boundary mismatches the germline segment, possibly from a read error. This chain uses TRBV6-5 with TRBJ2-1, with D perhaps matching TRBD2 (6 bases). The CDR3 is made up of 15 amino acids. Germline CDR1 and CDR2: MNHEY and SVGAGI. The CDR3 DNA sequence: TGTGCCAGCAGCGTGGTAGCTGGAGGGCTTAATGAGGAGTTCTTC. Translation gives CASSVVAGGLNEEFF.

As concerns this clonotype: A much larger clone differs by one base, so this may be a read error. This sequence joins TRBV18 and TRBJ2-3; D possibly corresponds to TRBD1 (5 bases). The CDR3 length is 16 residues. Per germline, CDR1 KGHSH and CDR2 LQKENI. The ends were cut back, 5 bases at V and 0 bases at J, with 15 bases in the middle. The CDR3 sequence is CASSGIGASSTDTQYF. DNA for the CDR3: TGTGCCAGCTCAGGAATAGGGGCCTCTAGCACAGATACGCAGTATTTT.

A remark on this clonotype: A junction end diverges from the germline sequence, so it may reflect a read error. V usage is TRBV10-3 and J usage is TRBJ2-1; TRBD2 aligns across 9 bases. Germline V gene data show CDR1 as ENHRY and CDR2 as SYGVKD. The CDR3 consists of 17 residues. The CDR3 loop is CAISGGTSRSRDNEQFF. The CDR3 DNA is TGTGCTATCAGTGGTGGGACTAGCAGGAGTAGGGACAATGAGCAGTTCTTC.

To note about this clonotype: One end of the junction does not line up with germline, which may come from a read error. The rearrangement joins TRBV4-3 to TRBJ1-2, with D tentatively TRBD1 (6 bases). CDR3 size: 14 residues. Per the germline V gene, CDR1 is LGHNA and CDR2 is YSLEER. CDR3 amino acids: CASTQVLGGRGYTF. CDR3 DNA sequence: TGCGCCAGCACCCAAGTTTTGGGGGGCAGAGGCTACACCTTC.

Turning to this clonotype: With a much larger clone just one base away, this may be a read error. The V call is TRBV6-5, the J call TRBJ2-3; D gene unclear. This CDR3 has 15 amino acids. CDR1 and CDR2 (germline): MNHEY, SVGAGI. The CDR3 region is CVSSYSTLSTDTQYF. CDR3 nucleotide sequence: TGTGTCAGCAGTTACTCGACTCTTAGCACAGATACGCAGTATTTT.

Turning to this clonotype: A much larger clone is a single base away; this may be a read error. The chain employs TRBV20-1 and TRBJ2-1; D might be TRBD2 (6 bases). From germline, CDR1 is DFQATT and CDR2 SNEGSKA (reference sequence). This CDR3 spans 15 amino acids. The CDR3 region has the DNA TGCAGAGCTAGAGATTGGTCGGGAGCGAGCAATGAGCAGTTCTTC. This encodes CRARDWSGASNEQFF.

In its sample, this clonotype was seen many times. This chain joins TRBV29-1 and TRBJ1-3; perhaps TRBD1 as D (6 bases). Germline CDR1 is SQVTM and CDR2 is ANQGSEA. Trimming cost V 1 base and J 1 base, with 8 bases left between them. This CDR3 spans 14 amino acids. The DNA for the CDR3 is TGCAGCGTTGAAGGCGACAGGTCTGGAAACACCATATATTTT. This gives the protein CSVEGDRSGNTIYF.

Turning to this clonotype: The CDR3 does not close with the conserved phenylalanine or tryptophan, likely indicating a read error. The CDR3 sequence is CRARVSGRYEQYL. The CDR3 DNA reads TGCAGAGCTAGGGTTAGCGGGAGGTACGAGCAGTACCTC. This chain connects TRBV20-1 to TRBJ2-7; 10 bases agree with TRBD2. This CDR3 spans 13 amino acids. CDR1 DFQATT and CDR2 SNEGSKA come from the germline V gene (reference sequence).

As concerns this clonotype: A much more abundant neighbour one base away suggests this may be a read error. The CDR3 does not close with the conserved phenylalanine or tryptophan, likely indicating a read error. This chain links TRBV24-1 with TRBJ2-1; TRBD2 matches 14 bases. The CDR3 is 16 amino acids. The germline CDR1 and CDR2 sequences are KGHDR and SFDVKD. J lost 7 bases, V lost 4 bases, and 5 bases had no gene match. DNA of the CDR3: TGTGCCACCAGTGACCGACTAGCGGGAGGGTTGAATGAGCAGTTCCTC. Translating gives CATSDRLAGGLNEQFL.

Many counts were recorded for this clonotype. The chain combines TRBV5-6 with TRBJ2-3, with D maybe TRBD1 (5 bases). The V end lost 3 bases, the J end lost 1 base, and 15 bases lay between the germline ends. The germline gives CDR1 SGHDT, CDR2 YYEEEE. The CDR3 loop spans 16 amino acids. CDR3 amino acids: CASSSRVGRGTDTQYF. The CDR3 nucleotides are TGTGCCAGCAGCTCCCGGGTCGGCAGGGGCACAGATACGCAGTATTTT.

This clonotype was detected once. Sequence at one end of the junction differs from germline and may be a read error. Here the CDR3 DNA reads TGTGCCAGCAGCTCGGCCCCACTAGCGGGAGCTGCGACAGATATGCAGTATTTT. This sequence encodes CASSSAPLAGAATDMQYF. The V gene is TRBV11-2, the J gene TRBJ2-3; TRBD2 matches 11 bases. The CDR3 totals 18 residues. CDR1 is SGHAT and CDR2 is FQNNGV in the germline V gene.

As for this clonotype: A read error may explain this, as a much larger clone is one base away. No conserved phenylalanine or tryptophan ends this CDR3, so it is likely a read error. The CDR3 sequence is CASSQMGQGAANEQFV. CDR3 coding DNA: TGCGCCAGCAGCCAGATGGGACAGGGGGCTGCGAATGAGCAGTTCGTC. The genes are TRBV4-1 and TRBJ2-1; TRBD1 agrees at 12 bases. Germline V gives CDR1 MGHRA, CDR2 YSYEKL. J gave up 7 bases and V 3 bases, and 7 bases lay outside the gene matches. The CDR3 has 16 residues.

This clonotype was observed a handful of times. The V call is TRBV28, the J call TRBJ1-1, with a possible D match to TRBD1 (5 bases). V was cut by 6 bases and J by 3 bases, with 14 bases left in between. Germline V gene lookup returns CDR1 MDHEN and CDR2 SYDVKM. The CDR3 covers 14 residues. The CDR3 loop reads CASRLRGRDTEAFF. The CDR3 coding sequence is TGTGCCAGCAGGCTTCGGGGCAGGGACACTGAAGCTTTCTTT.

This chain uses TRBV7-2 with TRBJ2-1; TRBD2 matches 9 bases. The CDR3 spans 15 residues. The germline CDR1 and CDR2 sequences are SGHTA and FQGNSA. The trim removed 7 bases at V and 6 bases at J, leaving 10 bases unmatched. The CDR3 protein is CASTPSREGRNEQFF. The CDR3 DNA sequence: TGTGCCAGCACCCCATCGCGGGAGGGCCGCAATGAGCAGTTCTTC.

A remark on this clonotype: Possible read error: a much larger clone is one base away. This chain uses TRBV7-9 with TRBJ1-6, with TRBD1 matching 7 bases. CDR1 SEHNR and CDR2 FQNEAQ come from the germline V gene (reference sequence). Trimming took 5 bases from V and 5 from J; bases not matched to a gene: 3. This CDR3 has 14 amino acids. The CDR3 DNA reads as TGTGCCAGCAGCACCGGACAGGATAATTCACCCCTCCACTTT. It yields the protein CASSTGQDNSPLHF.